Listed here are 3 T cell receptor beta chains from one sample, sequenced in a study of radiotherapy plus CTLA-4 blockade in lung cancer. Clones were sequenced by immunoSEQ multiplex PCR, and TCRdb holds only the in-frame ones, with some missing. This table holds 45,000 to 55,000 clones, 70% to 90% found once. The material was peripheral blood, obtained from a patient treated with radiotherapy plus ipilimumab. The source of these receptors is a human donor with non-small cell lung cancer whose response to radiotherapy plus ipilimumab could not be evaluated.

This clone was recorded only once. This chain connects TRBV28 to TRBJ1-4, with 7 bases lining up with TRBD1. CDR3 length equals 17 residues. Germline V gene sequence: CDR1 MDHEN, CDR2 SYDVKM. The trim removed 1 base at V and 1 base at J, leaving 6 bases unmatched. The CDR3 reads CASSLSARQGTNEKLFF. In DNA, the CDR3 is TGTGCCAGCAGTTTATCTGCCCGACAGGGAACTAATGAAAAACTGTTTTTT.

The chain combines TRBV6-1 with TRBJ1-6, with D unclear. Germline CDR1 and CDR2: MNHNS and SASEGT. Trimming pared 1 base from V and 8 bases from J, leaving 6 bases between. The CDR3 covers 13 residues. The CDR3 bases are TGTGCCAGCAGTGAAGTTCTCTATTCACCCCTCCACTTT. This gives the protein CASSEVLYSPLHF.

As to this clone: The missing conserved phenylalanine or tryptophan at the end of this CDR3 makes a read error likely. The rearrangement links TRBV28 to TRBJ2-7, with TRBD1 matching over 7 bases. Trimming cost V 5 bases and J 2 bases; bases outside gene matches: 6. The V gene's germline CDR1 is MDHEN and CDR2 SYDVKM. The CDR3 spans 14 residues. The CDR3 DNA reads TGTGCCAGCAGTACGCAAGGGGGCACCTACGAGCAGTACCTC. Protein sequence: CASSTQGGTYEQYL.